The 15 T cell receptor beta chains given below trace back to one sample, sequenced in a study of T cells in Graves' hyperthyroidism and ophthalmopathy. What was amplified from RNA transcripts were TCR beta CDR3 regions. Primed by the HTBI set, a first-round RT-PCR was run on the TCR CDR3. TCRdb independently ran MiXCR on the multiplex PCR reads; one entry per CDR3 protein. Of about 340,000 distinct CDR3 sequences in the sample, around a sixth are singletons; the top ten hold approximately 49%. Material for sequencing was blood. These receptors all come from a woman aged 45-59 years with Graves' hyperthyroidism.

This clonotype appeared a few times. The chain is built from TRBV5-1 and TRBJ2-1; D assignment may be TRBD1 or TRBD2 (5 bases each). V lost 2 bases and J 4 bases, leaving 7 bases between the germline ends. Germline V CDR1 and CDR2: SGHRS, YFSETQ. The CDR3 is 13 residues long. For the CDR3, the DNA is TGCGCCAGCAGCTTTTGGGGGTACAATGAGCAGTTCTTC. Protein: CASSFWGYNEQFF.

This clonotype was seen only a few times. This chain connects TRBV13 to TRBJ2-3; D unresolved. The CDR3 spans 15 residues. CDR1 and CDR2 from the germline V gene are PRHDT and FYEKMQ (reference sequence). Between the trimmed V and J ends, which lost 3 bases and 0 bases, there was a span of 10 bases. The DNA of the CDR3 is TGTGCCAGCAGCTTGGCCATCGGGAGCACAGATACGCAGTATTTT. This sequence encodes CASSLAIGSTDTQYF.

This clonotype was detected a few times. The genes are TRBV7-9 and TRBJ2-1; TRBD1 or TRBD2 may be the D gene (5 bases each). CDR1 is SEHNR and CDR2 is FQNEAQ in the germline V gene (reference sequence). This CDR3 contains 14 residues. Trimming removed 4 bases at V and 9 bases at J, with 16 bases between. CDR3 loop: CASSSRDPTIEQFF. DNA for the CDR3: TGTGCCAGCAGCTCCCGGGACCCTACAATTGAGCAGTTCTTC.

This chain connects TRBV12-3 or TRBV12-4 to TRBJ2-7, with TRBD1 matching over 8 bases. The V and J ends lost 3 bases and 3 bases, in that order; junction bases with no gene match: 7. This CDR3 comprises 15 residues. The CDR3 bases are TGTGCCAGCAGTTTTGGGGACAGGTTTGTCTACGAGCAGTACTTC. Translating it yields CASSFGDRFVYEQYF.

Note on this clonotype: Just one base apart from a much larger clone, this may be a read error. The V gene is TRBV30, the J gene TRBJ2-1; no firm D call. The CDR3 spans 11 residues. Germline V lookup: CDR1 GTSNPN, CDR2 SVGIG (reference sequence). Trimming took off 3 bases at V and 10 bases at J, with 10 bases between the two ends. Here the CDR3 reads CAWSWANEQFF. The CDR3 coding sequence is TGTGCCTGGAGCTGGGCCAACGAGCAGTTCTTC.

This clonotype has only a few counts. CDR3 in amino acids: CASSALGPDNEQYF. DNA for the CDR3: TGTGCCAGCAGTGCCCTGGGGCCTGACAACGAGCAGTACTTC. The rearrangement joins TRBV6-1 to TRBJ2-7; maybe TRBD1 (5 bases). V lost 4 bases and J lost 5, with 15 bases in between. Germline lookup yields CDR1 MNHNS and CDR2 SASEGT. The CDR3 runs to 14 residues.

V is TRBV5-1 and J is TRBJ2-1; 9 bases are a match to TRBD1. V was pared by 0 bases and J by 5 bases, with 3 bases of the junction left unmatched. The CDR3 has 15 residues. CDR1 and CDR2 from the germline V gene are SGHRS and YFSETQ. CDR3 in amino acids: CASSLEQGADNEQFF. CDR3 nucleotides: TGCGCCAGCAGCTTGGAACAGGGGGCCGACAATGAGCAGTTCTTC.

This clonotype was counted only a few times. This rearrangement joins TRBV5-1 to TRBJ2-5; either TRBD1 or TRBD2 may supply D (5 bases each). V was clipped by 5 bases and J by 5 bases, with 13 bases between them. The CDR3 spans 13 residues. The V gene's germline CDR1 is SGHRS and CDR2 YFSETQ. The CDR3: CASRGPRMETQYF. DNA of the CDR3: TGCGCCAGCAGGGGACCGCGAATGGAGACCCAGTACTTC.

This clonotype was counted ten times or more. The chain uses TRBV20-1 and TRBJ1-1; D might be TRBD1 (5 bases). This CDR3 has 13 amino acids. Germline V gene data show CDR1 as DFQATT and CDR2 as SNEGSKA (reference sequence). V was pared by 6 bases and J by 0 bases, with 11 bases between. The CDR3 nucleotides are TGCAGTGCCGCAGGGCTGATGAACACTGAAGCTTTCTTT. It encodes CSAAGLMNTEAFF.

This clonotype has at least ten counts. This chain joins TRBV29-1 and TRBJ2-5, with 7 bases lining up with TRBD2. V lost 0 bases and J lost 4; bases outside the gene matches: 8. Germline lookup yields CDR1 SQVTM and CDR2 ANQGSEA. The CDR3 has 15 residues. CDR3 DNA sequence: TGCAGCGTTGAAGATGGGATCCAGCGGGGAGAGACCCAGTACTTC. The encoded protein is CSVEDGIQRGETQYF.

Many counts were recorded for this clonotype. The genes are TRBV6-2 or TRBV6-3 and TRBJ2-1, with D perhaps matching TRBD2 (5 bases). The length of the CDR3 is 14 residues. Deletions cut 0 bases from V and 9 bases from J, with 12 bases between. Germline CDR1 and CDR2: MNHEY and SVGEGT. The CDR3 DNA reads TGTGCCAGCAGTTACTCTTCGACTAATGGTGAGCAGTTCTTC. It is translated as CASSYSSTNGEQFF.

The chain is built from TRBV7-9 and TRBJ1-3, with TRBD1 as a possible D gene (6 bases). Per the germline V gene, CDR1 is SEHNR and CDR2 is FQNEAQ (reference sequence). V gave up 4 bases and J gave up 2 bases, with 18 bases separating them. The CDR3 is 17 residues long. CDR3 loop: CASSSGGGQGAGNTIYF. CDR3 coding DNA: TGTGCCAGCAGCTCGGGCGGGGGCCAAGGCGCTGGAAACACCATATATTTT.

The table lists this clonotype with a few counts. This sequence joins TRBV20-1 and TRBJ2-2; 9 nucleotides line up with TRBD1. Germline CDR1 DFQATT, CDR2 SNEGSKA (reference sequence). V lost 0 bases to trimming and J lost 3 bases; unmatched junction nucleotides: 8. This CDR3 has 17 amino acids. DNA for the CDR3: TGCAGTGCTAGAGACCTTGGGGGACAGGGTTACACCGGGGAGCTGTTTTTT. Its protein is CSARDLGGQGYTGELFF.

The DNA of the CDR3 is TGTGCCAGCTCACCACGTATTGAAAACCCGACAGATACGCAGTATTTT. Translation: CASSPRIENPTDTQYF. The chain uses TRBV18 and TRBJ2-3, with D hard to call. Trimming left V 1 base short and J 3 bases short, with 14 bases between. This CDR3 has 16 residues. Germline V CDR1 and CDR2: KGHSH, LQKENI.

As regards this clonotype: A much larger clone lies a single base off, so this may be a read error. The conserved phenylalanine or tryptophan is not found at the CDR3 terminus, so this likely reflects a read error. The chain combines TRBV5-1 with TRBJ2-7; possible D gene TRBD1, 5 bases. Germline V CDR1 and CDR2: SGHRS, YFSETQ. The CDR3 spans 15 residues. V was shortened by 5 bases and J by 2 bases, with 17 bases between the two germline ends. CDR3 in amino acids: CASRPFLTDTYEQYL. In DNA form, the CDR3 reads TGCGCCAGCAGGCCATTCCTTACGGACACCTACGAGCAGTACCTC.